The 14 T cell receptor beta chains presented below share a single source sample, sequenced in a study of blood T cells in healthy people across ages. Through a sample-barcoded 5' primer and a J-beta primer mix, a second PCR was run for about 6 to 12 cycles. One entry per CDR3 protein, called by TCRdb with MiXCR from the 5' RACE reads. In the table there are some 1.5 million distinct CDR3 sequences, 28% of which are singletons. The specimen was blood. These receptors were obtained from a woman under 40 in good health.

There are a few counts of this clonotype. The chain couples TRBV6-2 or TRBV6-3 to TRBJ2-6, with TRBD1 identical over 7 bases. This CDR3 comprises 20 residues. Trimming took 5 bases from V and 0 from J; bases not matched to a gene: 16. Germline CDR1 reads MNHEY; CDR2 reads SVGEGT. CDR3 DNA sequence: TGTGCCAGCAGTCCTGGGATACAGGGGCTCCTATTCTCTGGGGCCAACGTCCTGACTTTC. This translates into CASSPGIQGLLFSGANVLTF.

This clonotype was seen many times. The chain recombines TRBV28 with TRBJ2-7, with a possible D match to TRBD1 (5 bases). The length of the CDR3 is 16 residues. CDR1 is MDHEN and CDR2 is SYDVKM in the germline V gene. Trimming shortened V by 1 base and J by 2 bases, and 15 bases separated the two germline ends. The CDR3 loop is CASSLSSQGGAYEQYF. In DNA form, the CDR3 reads TGTGCCAGCAGTTTATCTTCGCAGGGTGGAGCCTACGAGCAGTACTTC.

The V call is TRBV9, the J call TRBJ2-1, with TRBD2 identical over 8 bases. Germline V gives CDR1 SGDLS, CDR2 YYNGEE. This CDR3 contains 15 residues. With V trimmed by 0 bases and J by 6 bases, 5 bases remained unmatched. CDR3 loop: CASSVDGTRGNEQFF. CDR3 DNA sequence: TGTGCCAGCAGCGTAGACGGGACTAGAGGCAATGAGCAGTTCTTC.

To note about this clonotype: At one boundary the junction diverges from the germline segment, which might be a read error. The genes are TRBV4-2 and TRBJ1-1, with D unclear. The germline V gene encodes CDR1 LGHNA and CDR2 YNFKEQ. The CDR3 covers 13 residues. The CDR3 reads CAGRMGGDTEAFF. DNA of the CDR3: TGTGCCGGCAGAATGGGCGGGGACACTGAAGCTTTCTTT.

Concerning this clonotype itself: This could be a read error, since a much larger clone is one nucleotide away. The chain joins TRBV7-2 to TRBJ2-5; TRBD2 matches at 11 bases. This CDR3 region has 16 residues. J was trimmed by 0 bases and V by 5 bases; bases with no gene match: 5. Germline V gene sequence: CDR1 SGHTA, CDR2 FQGNSA. This CDR3 reads CASSGGLAAHQETQYF. CDR3 nucleotide sequence: TGTGCCAGCAGCGGGGGACTAGCGGCGCACCAAGAGACCCAGTACTTC.

The sample holds a few counts of this clonotype. This chain connects TRBV25-1 to TRBJ2-7; D remains unclear. This CDR3 has 16 residues. The V and J ends lost 2 bases and 1 base respectively, with 15 bases between them. Germline-derived CDR1 and CDR2 are MGHDK and SYGVNS. The CDR3: CASSEGGSLLSYEQYF. The CDR3 nucleotides are TGTGCCAGCAGTGAAGGTGGCTCTCTACTTTCCTACGAGCAGTACTTC.

This clonotype was recorded at least ten times. This chain joins TRBV5-1 and TRBJ2-7; D is perhaps TRBD1 (6 bases). With 4 bases removed from V and 3 bases from J, the gap between germline ends came to 14 bases. This CDR3 spans 14 amino acids. Germline V CDR1 and CDR2: SGHRS, YFSETQ. DNA for the CDR3: TGCGCCAGCAGCGGCTTGGCAGGGGACTACGAGCAGTACTTC. Translation gives CASSGLAGDYEQYF.

This clonotype has only one observation. J is TRBJ1-6 and V is TRBV2, with D unresolved. CDR3 length equals 15 residues. V gave up 7 bases and J gave up 7 bases, with 17 bases separating them. Germline V gives CDR1 SNHLY, CDR2 FYNNEI. CDR3 loop: CASILLTSPNSPLHF. The CDR3 DNA sequence: TGTGCCAGCATTCTACTGACTTCACCCAATTCACCCCTCCACTTT.

At least ten counts were recorded for this clonotype. The rearrangement joins TRBV24-1 to TRBJ2-7, with D possibly matching TRBD1 (6 bases). Germline values: CDR1 KGHDR, CDR2 SFDVKD. CDR3 length: 13 amino acids. Trimming cost V 11 bases and J 3 bases, with 16 bases left between them. Written as DNA, the CDR3 is TGTGCCATAGATAATGGGGGCCACTACGAGCAGTACTTC. It is translated as CAIDNGGHYEQYF.

This chain uses TRBV7-2 with TRBJ1-4; D is perhaps TRBD1 (5 bases). The germline V gene has CDR1 SGHTA and CDR2 FQGNSA. This CDR3 contains 13 residues. V lost 5 bases and J 10 bases, leaving 14 bases between the germline ends. The CDR3 DNA reads as TGTGCCAGCAGCCTCGGGACCGAACGAAAACTGTTTTTT. This sequence encodes CASSLGTERKLFF.

This clonotype was found a few times. J is TRBJ1-2 and V is TRBV30; weak D call: TRBD1 (5 bases). The CDR3 sequence is 13 residues long. Looked up from germline, CDR1 is GTSNPN and CDR2 is SVGIG (reference sequence). V shed 8 bases and J shed 4 bases, with 17 bases lying between them. The CDR3 DNA reads TGTGCCGGACGCCGGCAGGGAGGCTATGGCTACACCTTC. Protein: CAGRRQGGYGYTF.

Turning to this clonotype: Possible read error: a much larger clone is one base away. The chain is built from TRBV29-1 and TRBJ2-5; 10 bases map to TRBD1. Germline assignment: CDR1 SQVTM and CDR2 ANQGSEA. This CDR3 region has 13 residues. The CDR3 protein is CGVEGQGRETQYF. The CDR3, as DNA: TGCGGCGTTGAGGGACAGGGGAGAGAGACCCAGTACTTC.

This clonotype showed up just a few times. This chain connects TRBV15 to TRBJ2-2; D gene uncertain. The CDR3 sequence is 13 residues long. Trimming left V 0 bases short and J 7 bases short, with 6 bases between. CDR1 and CDR2 from the germline V gene are LNHNV and YYDKDF (reference sequence). This CDR3 reads CATSRDPGGELFF. DNA for the CDR3: TGTGCCACCAGCAGAGATCCCGGCGGGGAGCTGTTTTTT.

V usage is TRBV20-1 and J usage is TRBJ2-1, with TRBD2 matching over 7 bases. There are 15 residues in the CDR3. With 7 bases clipped from V and 8 bases from J, the junction kept 17 bases outside the gene matches. CDR1 and CDR2 from the germline V gene are DFQATT and SNEGSKA (reference sequence). CDR3 coding DNA: TGCAGTGTCCCCACCTGGGGCGGGAGCGGTGATGAGCAGTTCTTC. Translated, it gives CSVPTWGGSGDEQFF.